One sample yielded the 30 T cell receptor beta chains listed below, sequenced in a study of immune characterization of retroperitoneal liposarcoma. TCRdb fed the PCR reads into MiXCR, producing one record per CDR3 protein. The data show around 10,000 distinct CDR3 sequences, about a quarter seen once. The sequenced sample was tumor tissue. Every receptor here comes from a female donor with retroperitoneal liposarcoma.

This clonotype was observed a handful of times. V usage is TRBV12-3 or TRBV12-4 and J usage is TRBJ2-5; D is possibly TRBD2 (6 bases). The CDR3 is 11 amino acids. Trimming removed 10 bases at V and 7 bases at J, with 13 bases between. CDR3 loop: CATTKEGTQYF. As DNA, the CDR3 is TGTGCCACTACCAAGGAGGGGACCCAGTACTTC.

This clonotype has ten or more counts. The CDR3 nucleotides are TGCGCCAGCAGTTACAGGGGGTTAGGATACGAGCAGTTCTTC. Its translation is CASSYRGLGYEQFF. V and J are TRBV10-2 and TRBJ2-1, with TRBD1 identical over 8 bases. The junction had 10 bases not matched to a gene; V was cut back by 5 bases and J by 10 bases. The CDR3 consists of 14 residues. The germline CDR1 and CDR2 sequences are WSHSY and SAAADI.

The chain employs TRBV10-2 and TRBJ2-2; TRBD2 matches at 10 bases. Looked up from germline, CDR1 is WSHSY and CDR2 is SAAADI. J lost 9 bases, V lost 6 bases, and 10 bases had no gene match. The CDR3 runs 15 residues. The CDR3 DNA sequence: TGCGCCAGCAGATGGACTAGCGGACCTACCCGGGAGCTGTTTTTT. It yields the protein CASRWTSGPTRELFF.

This chain connects TRBV6-1 to TRBJ2-3, with D possibly being TRBD2 (6 bases). The germline gives CDR1 MNHNS, CDR2 SASEGT. Trimming shortened V by 7 bases and J by 2 bases, and 13 bases separated the two germline ends. The CDR3 consists of 14 residues. In nucleotides, the CDR3 is TGTGCCAGCACCCTACGCGGGGCCACAGATACGCAGTATTTT. As protein: CASTLRGATDTQYF.

V usage is TRBV6-8 and J usage is TRBJ2-5; D is possibly TRBD1 or TRBD2 (5 bases each). The end of the DNA fits TRBJ2-1 better, so the J call may be wrong. The CDR3 sequence is 15 residues long. Germline V lookup: CDR1 MNHGY, CDR2 SAAAGT. The CDR3 sequence: CASSPTGRKQETQFF. In DNA, the CDR3 is TGTGCCAGCAGTCCGACGGGACGAAAACAAGAGACCCAGTTCTTC.

This clonotype was detected a few times. The genes are TRBV20-1 and TRBJ2-1, with TRBD2 identical over 10 bases. There are 15 residues in the CDR3. Germline V CDR1 and CDR2: DFQATT, SNEGSKA (reference sequence). V trimming: 3 bases; J trimming: 9 bases; junction bases outside the gene matches: 11. CDR3 amino acids: CSASGASGRYGEQFF. The CDR3 DNA follows: TGCAGTGCTAGCGGTGCTAGCGGGAGATATGGTGAGCAGTTCTTC.

By share, this clonotype counts as medium-sized. The junction differs from germline at one of its ends, possibly a read error. The chain employs TRBV6-1 and TRBJ2-1; D gene uncertain. TRBJ2-7 matches the DNA end more closely, so the J call is doubtful. Per germline, CDR1 MNHNS and CDR2 SASEGT. This CDR3 spans 12 amino acids. For the CDR3, the DNA is TGTGCCAGCAGTGAAAGACCCTATGAGCAGTACTTC. Its protein product is CASSERPYEQYF.

This clonotype was counted at least ten times. The chain links TRBV27 to TRBJ1-5, with D perhaps TRBD1 (6 bases). The V gene's germline CDR1 is MNHEY and CDR2 SMNVEV (reference sequence). Trimming removed 5 bases from V and 4 bases from J, with 18 bases in between. The CDR3 has 16 residues. The CDR3 bases are TGTGCCAGCAGTCCCCCGTTGGCGGGGGCTAATCAGCCCCAGCATTTT. Translation: CASSPPLAGANQPQHF.

This clonotype rates as medium-sized. The chain links TRBV7-8 to TRBJ2-1; D gene uncertain. The CDR3 covers 15 residues. V was cut by 2 bases and J by 10 bases, with 18 bases left in between. Germline-derived CDR1 and CDR2 are SGHVS and FQNEAQ. This chain's CDR3 is CASSLRFGPRYEQFF. In DNA form, the CDR3 reads TGTGCCAGCAGCTTAAGGTTCGGGCCTCGCTACGAGCAGTTCTTC.

V usage is TRBV6-8 and J usage is TRBJ2-3, with D unclear. The V gene's germline CDR1 is MNHGY and CDR2 SAAAGT. V lost 7 bases to trimming and J lost 3 bases, with 11 bases between them. The CDR3 is 13 amino acids. This CDR3 is CASTPRQTDTQYF. The CDR3 DNA follows: TGTGCCAGCACACCGAGGCAGACAGATACGCAGTATTTT.

V usage is TRBV11-2 and J usage is TRBJ2-4; D possibly corresponds to TRBD2 (7 bases). The J call may be in error: the DNA end matches TRBJ2-1 better. Germline CDR1 and CDR2: SGHAT and FQNNGV. This CDR3 region has 15 residues. CDR3 sequence (DNA): TGTGCCAGCAGCCGACAGGCGGGGGCCAAAAACATTCAGTTCTTC. The encoded protein is CASSRQAGAKNIQFF.

This clonotype has just a few counts. V gene TRBV11-3 combines with J gene TRBJ2-5, with 11 bases that match TRBD2. Germline CDR1 and CDR2: SGHNT and YENEEA. Trimming cost V 1 base and J 11 bases; bases outside gene matches: 9. The CDR3 totals 15 residues. The CDR3 loop is CASSLGTSGSNEQYF. The CDR3 DNA reads TGTGCCAGCAGCTTAGGTACTAGCGGGAGCAATGAGCAGTACTTC.

The table lists this clonotype with a few counts. This rearrangement joins TRBV6-6 to TRBJ2-1; D is unclear. The J call may be mistaken, given a closer DNA end match to TRBJ2-7. The length of the CDR3 is 14 residues. Germline values: CDR1 MNHNY, CDR2 SVGAGI (reference sequence). CDR3 in DNA: TGTGCCAGCAGTTACTCGATAGGTGTCGATGAGCAGTACTTC. Translating gives CASSYSIGVDEQYF.

The chain has TRBV11-3 and TRBJ2-1; D call uncertain. The CDR3 loop spans 13 amino acids. Germline CDR1 reads SGHNT; CDR2 reads YENEEA. V gave up 0 bases and J gave up 10 bases, with 10 bases separating them. The CDR3 nucleotides read TGTGCCAGCAGCTTAGAGGGTTCCTACGAGCAGTTCTTC. Translating gives CASSLEGSYEQFF.

V and J are TRBV6-1 and TRBJ2-1; no reliable D call. CDR1 and CDR2 (germline): MNHNS, SASEGT. The ends were cut back, 4 bases at V and 10 bases at J, with 17 bases in the middle. There are 14 residues in the CDR3. The CDR3 DNA reads TGTGCCAGCAGTGCAAAGGGCAGTTCCTACGAGCAGTTCTTC. This codes for CASSAKGSSYEQFF.

This clonotype showed up many times. J is TRBJ1-5 and V is TRBV6-1; D is possibly TRBD1 (6 bases). This CDR3 is built from 20 residues. V was trimmed by 3 bases and J by 0 bases, leaving 24 bases between them. Germline CDR1 is MNHNS and CDR2 is SASEGT. The CDR3 coding sequence is TGTGCCAGCAGTGAGGAGTACCGACAGGCCCTACTTTATAGCAATCAGCCCCAGCATTTT. It codes for CASSEEYRQALLYSNQPQHF.

This clonotype was detected ten times or more. The chain uses TRBV12-3 or TRBV12-4 and TRBJ2-7, with 10 bases lining up with TRBD1. This CDR3 has 14 residues. The J segment lost 6 bases and the V segment lost 6 bases, leaving 8 bases of the junction unmatched. The CDR3 protein is CASSFRTGGPEQYF. CDR3 sequence (DNA): TGTGCCAGCAGCTTCAGGACAGGGGGGCCCGAGCAGTACTTC.

The table lists this clonotype with many counts. The J gene is TRBJ2-3, the V gene TRBV12-3 or TRBV12-4; 10 nucleotides align to TRBD2. CDR3 length: 14 amino acids. J lost 8 bases, V lost 3 bases, and 5 bases had no gene match. CDR3 loop: CASSLASGSATQYF. The CDR3 nucleotides read TGTGCCAGCAGTTTGGCTAGCGGGAGTGCTACGCAGTATTTT.

This clonotype was observed a few times. The chain combines TRBV7-8 with TRBJ2-5; TRBD1 aligns across 7 bases. The CDR3 sequence is 15 residues long. The germline CDR1 and CDR2 sequences are SGHVS and FQNEAQ. J was trimmed by 5 bases and V by 1 base; bases with no gene match: 7. The CDR3 nucleotides are TGTGCCAGCAGCTTAGTTAGGGGGCTAATGGAGACCCAGTACTTC. Translation: CASSLVRGLMETQYF. Variable domain in full (rest from reference TRBV7-8 and TRBJ2-5): GAGVSQSPRYKVAKRGQDVALRCDPISGHVSLFWYQQALGQGPEFLTYFQNEAQLDKSGLPSDRFFAERPEGSVSTLKIQRTQQEDSAVYLCASSLVRGLMETQYFGPGTRLLVL.

The chain uses TRBV7-2 and TRBJ2-1, with D possibly TRBD2 on 7 matching bases. The closer fit of TRBJ2-7 to the DNA end suggests the J call may be wrong. The CDR3 has 17 amino acids. Germline V CDR1 and CDR2: SGHTA, FQGNSA. The CDR3 nucleotides read TGTGCCAGCAGCTTAAAGGGAGCTATGGGGGGGGCCAATGAGCAGTACTTC. As protein: CASSLKGAMGGANEQYF.

The CDR3 DNA reads TGTGCCACCGCCTATCCGGGGCGGACTGGGGCCAACGTCCTGACTTTC. Translated: CATAYPGRTGANVLTF. The rearrangement joins TRBV15 to TRBJ2-6; D tentatively reads TRBD1 or TRBD2 (5 bases each). Deletions cut 8 bases from V and 2 bases from J, with 16 bases between. In germline, CDR1 is LNHNV, CDR2 YYDKDF (reference sequence). This CDR3 has 16 residues.

This clonotype has a handful of counts. The rearrangement links TRBV12-3 or TRBV12-4 to TRBJ2-5, with D perhaps given as TRBD1 or TRBD2 (5 bases each). This CDR3 has 14 amino acids. The V end lost 6 bases, the J end lost 4 bases, and 15 bases lay between the germline ends. The CDR3 loop reads CASRYSGTGETQYF. In nucleotides, the CDR3 is TGTGCCAGCAGGTACTCAGGGACGGGAGAGACCCAGTACTTC.

This chain uses TRBV12-3 or TRBV12-4 with TRBJ1-5, with TRBD1 as a possible D gene (5 bases). The V end was cut by 2 bases, the J end by 4 bases, with 6 bases between. There are 13 residues in the CDR3. The CDR3 is CASSLRQNQPQHF. The CDR3 region has the DNA TGTGCCAGCAGTTTACGACAGAATCAGCCCCAGCATTTT.

This clonotype was counted many times. This sequence joins TRBV7-3 and TRBJ2-2, with D unclear. This CDR3 comprises 17 residues. V lost 5 bases and J 0 bases, leaving 16 bases between the germline ends. CDR1 is SGHTA and CDR2 is FQGTGA in the germline V gene. The CDR3 sequence: CASSLLNGRANTGELFF. The DNA of the CDR3 is TGTGCCAGCAGCCTCCTTAACGGACGGGCGAACACCGGGGAGCTGTTTTTT. The variable domain in full, with the rest retrieved from reference TRBV7-3 and TRBJ2-2, is GAGVSQTPSNKVTEKGKYVELRCDPISGHTALYWYRQSLGQGPEFLIYFQGTGAADDSGLPNDRFFAVRPEGSVSTLKIQRTERGDSAVYLCASSLLNGRANTGELFFGEGSRLTVL.

The rearrangement joins TRBV6-6 to TRBJ2-1, with a tentative D call TRBD2 (6 bases). The J call may be faulty, since TRBJ2-7 better matches the DNA end. CDR1 is MNHNY and CDR2 is SVGAGI in the germline V gene (reference sequence). The CDR3 runs 13 residues. CDR3: CASSYSPGGEQYF. DNA of the CDR3: TGTGCCAGCAGTTACAGCCCCGGGGGAGAGCAGTACTTC.

The chain recombines TRBV6-4 with TRBJ2-1, with 10 bases fitting TRBD1. CDR3 length: 14 amino acids. Trimming removed 6 bases from V and 5 bases from J; junction bases left unmatched: 4. In germline, CDR1 is MRHNA, CDR2 SNTAGT. The CDR3 region is CASRRDRGNNEQFF. CDR3 sequence (DNA): TGTGCCAGCAGGCGGGACAGGGGCAACAATGAGCAGTTCTTC.

This clonotype was observed many times. The V gene is TRBV6-1, the J gene TRBJ2-1; no clear D gene. The DNA end is more similar to TRBJ2-7, so the J call may be wrong. From germline, CDR1 is MNHNS and CDR2 SASEGT. The CDR3 has 15 amino acids. CDR3 nucleotides: TGTGCCAGCAGTGACTTGAGCGCTCGGTACAATGAGCAGTACTTC. Protein product: CASSDLSARYNEQYF.

The V and J genes are TRBV7-2 and TRBJ2-1; D remains ambiguous. The CDR3 totals 15 residues. V dropped 1 base and J dropped 4 bases, with 11 bases sitting between them. Germline V CDR1 and CDR2: SGHTA, FQGNSA. In nucleotides, the CDR3 is TGTGCCAGCAGCTTAGGTTACGGCGGATACAATGAGCAGTTCTTC. As protein: CASSLGYGGYNEQFF.

The rearrangement links TRBV6-1 to TRBJ1-2; D gene unclear. The ends were cut back, 7 bases at V and 5 bases at J, with 17 bases in the middle. Germline V gene lookup returns CDR1 MNHNS and CDR2 SASEGT. CDR3 length: 14 amino acids. CDR3 sequence reads: CASTQTAAPYGYTF. The CDR3 DNA follows: TGTGCCAGCACCCAGACCGCGGCCCCTTATGGCTACACCTTC.

In this sample, this clonotype is medium-sized (0.01 to 0.1%). This chain connects TRBV7-8 to TRBJ1-1; the D gene is possibly TRBD1 (5 bases). The ends were cut back, 0 bases at V and 5 bases at J, with 13 bases in the middle. The germline gives CDR1 SGHVS, CDR2 FQNEAQ. This CDR3 spans 15 amino acids. The CDR3 nucleotides read TGTGCCAGCAGCTTAGCCACCCCGGGGGTTACTGAAGCTTTCTTT. Protein product: CASSLATPGVTEAFF.